The rows below give T cell receptor beta chains drawn from one sample of a study of cytomegalovirus exposure and HLA in healthy donors. Clones were read by immunoSEQ multiplex PCR, and TCRdb kept only the in-frame ones, dropping some. This table holds 95,000 to 150,000 clones, under 90% found once. The sequencing sample was made of PBMCs. The receptors stem from a female donor in good health and CMV-seropositive. Both conserved end residues are part of each CDR3. Each record gives: J gene, clone size, D gene, V gene, CDR3 DNA, CDR3 protein. D genes are given only for firm matches. The size field is filled for only some rows; it gives once, few, many or a size class.

j_gene: TRBJ1-2
abundance: -
d_gene: -
v_gene: TRBV30
CDR3nt: TGTGCCTGTAGGGTCGGGGGAGGCTACACCTTC
CDR3aa: CACRVGGGYTF

j_gene: TRBJ2-2
abundance: -
d_gene: -
v_gene: TRBV12-5
CDR3nt: TGTGCTAGTGGTTTGTCCGGGAACACCGGGGAGCTGTTTTTT
CDR3aa: CASGLSGNTGELFF

j_gene: TRBJ1-4
abundance: -
d_gene: -
v_gene: TRBV6-5
CDR3nt: TGTGCCAGCAGTTACCTTTCGGGGAACCAAAATGAAAAACTGTTTTTT
CDR3aa: CASSYLSGNQNEKLFF

j_gene: TRBJ1-1
abundance: -
d_gene: TRBD1
v_gene: TRBV19
CDR3nt: TGTGCCAGTAGTAGGACAGGGATCACTGAAGCTTTCTTT
CDR3aa: CASSRTGITEAFF

j_gene: TRBJ1-1
abundance: -
d_gene: -
v_gene: TRBV2
CDR3nt: TGTGCCAGCACAGGGCCCTCCATGAACACTGAAGCTTTCTTT
CDR3aa: CASTGPSMNTEAFF

j_gene: TRBJ1-2
abundance: -
d_gene: TRBD1
v_gene: TRBV5-1
CDR3nt: TGCGCCAGCAGCTTGGAGGGACAGGGGAGCTATGGCTACACCTTC
CDR3aa: CASSLEGQGSYGYTF

j_gene: TRBJ2-5
abundance: -
d_gene: -
v_gene: TRBV5-1
CDR3nt: TGCGCCAGCAGCTCGTCGTCCGGTCAAGAGACCCAGTACTTC
CDR3aa: CASSSSSGQETQYF

j_gene: TRBJ2-2
abundance: -
d_gene: -
v_gene: TRBV2
CDR3nt: TGTGCCAGCAGTCCGATACTAGTATCCGGGGAGCTGTTTTTT
CDR3aa: CASSPILVSGELFF

j_gene: TRBJ2-1
abundance: once
d_gene: TRBD1
v_gene: TRBV6-6
CDR3nt: TGTGCCAGCAGCCGGACAGGGGGCAATGGTGAGCAGTTCTTC
CDR3aa: CASSRTGGNGEQFF

j_gene: TRBJ2-7
abundance: -
d_gene: -
v_gene: TRBV5-4
CDR3nt: TGTGCCAGCAGCCCGAGGGCCGATTGGGACGAGCAGTACTTC
CDR3aa: CASSPRADWDEQYF

j_gene: TRBJ2-7
abundance: -
d_gene: TRBD2
v_gene: TRBV5-6
CDR3nt: TGTGCCAGCAGCTTCGGAAGCGGGGGCTACGAGCAGTACTTC
CDR3aa: CASSFGSGGYEQYF

j_gene: TRBJ2-7
abundance: -
d_gene: -
v_gene: TRBV11-1
CDR3nt: TGTGCCAGCAGCTTGGACAGAGGGGACTACGAGCAGTACTTC
CDR3aa: CASSLDRGDYEQYF

j_gene: TRBJ2-3
abundance: -
d_gene: -
v_gene: TRBV5-4
CDR3nt: TGTGCCAGCAGCTTGAAGAGCGACACAGATACGCAGTATTTT
CDR3aa: CASSLKSDTDTQYF

j_gene: TRBJ2-2
abundance: -
d_gene: TRBD1
v_gene: TRBV6-6
CDR3nt: TGTGCCAGCATAGGGGGCATGATGAACACCGGGGAGCTGTTTTTT
CDR3aa: CASIGGMMNTGELFF

j_gene: TRBJ2-2
abundance: -
d_gene: -
v_gene: TRBV7-2
CDR3nt: TGTGCCAGCAGCTTATCCGAGGCCTCCGGGGAGCTGTTTTTT
CDR3aa: CASSLSEASGELFF

j_gene: TRBJ2-2
abundance: -
d_gene: TRBD1
v_gene: TRBV27
CDR3nt: TGTGCCAGCAGTTCCACAAAAGACAGGGCGCGGACCGGGGAGCTGTTTTTT
CDR3aa: CASSSTKDRARTGELFF

j_gene: TRBJ1-4
abundance: -
d_gene: TRBD1
v_gene: TRBV9
CDR3nt: TGTGCCAGCAGCCTTACCCTGGGACAGGGTGGATCTGGCGAAAAACTGTTTTTT
CDR3aa: CASSLTLGQGGSGEKLFF

j_gene: TRBJ1-3
abundance: -
d_gene: -
v_gene: TRBV30
CDR3nt: TGTGCCTGGATGGCGGGATTGGGTCCGAACTCTGGAAACACCATATATTTT
CDR3aa: CAWMAGLGPNSGNTIYF

j_gene: TRBJ2-3
abundance: -
d_gene: -
v_gene: TRBV9
CDR3nt: TGTGCCAGCAGCGTAGAGGGATGGGGAGGTGATACGCAGTATTTT
CDR3aa: CASSVEGWGGDTQYF

j_gene: TRBJ2-3
abundance: -
d_gene: -
v_gene: TRBV6-5
CDR3nt: TGTGCCAGCAGTTACGACAGGTCGAGGAGAGATACGCAGTATTTT
CDR3aa: CASSYDRSRRDTQYF

j_gene: TRBJ1-1
abundance: few
d_gene: -
v_gene: TRBV28
CDR3nt: TGTGCCAGCAGTTTATTGGGCAGGGCTTTCTTT
CDR3aa: CASSLLGRAFF

j_gene: TRBJ1-6
abundance: -
d_gene: TRBD1
v_gene: TRBV6-5
CDR3nt: TGTGCCAGCAGTTACTCGGACAGGCCCATAGGTTCACCCCTCCACTTT
CDR3aa: CASSYSDRPIGSPLHF

j_gene: TRBJ2-7
abundance: -
d_gene: TRBD2
v_gene: TRBV2
CDR3nt: TGTGCCAGCAGAAGGACTAGCGGGGGGACGACCTACGAGCAGTACTTC
CDR3aa: CASRRTSGGTTYEQYF

j_gene: TRBJ2-5
abundance: -
d_gene: -
v_gene: TRBV30
CDR3nt: TGTGCGTGGACCAGCCAAGAGACCCAGTACTTC
CDR3aa: CAWTSQETQYF

j_gene: TRBJ2-1
abundance: -
d_gene: TRBD2
v_gene: TRBV29-1
CDR3nt: TGCAGCTGCGCCGGACTAGCGGGGGGCCAGGGGCACAATGAGCAGTTCTTC
CDR3aa: CSCAGLAGGQGHNEQFF

j_gene: TRBJ2-3
abundance: -
d_gene: TRBD2
v_gene: TRBV6-5
CDR3nt: TGTGCCAGCAGTTTCCCAAGCGGGGGGGCGATAGATACGCAGTATTTT
CDR3aa: CASSFPSGGAIDTQYF